This is a list of T cell receptor beta chains from one sample in a study of T-cell reconstitution after alpha-beta-depleted transplantation in children. In TCRdb, the PCR reads were re-called with MiXCR into one record per CDR3 protein. This table holds around 370,000 distinct CDR3 sequences, 10% found once. Material: PBMCs from the stem cell graft donor, obtained from the stem cell graft. These TCRs come from a human donor who donated a stem cell graft to a child with acute lymphoblastic leukemia. Each CDR3 is given with its conserved first and last residue. Each record gives: J gene, V gene, D gene, clone size, CDR3 DNA, CDR3 protein. The D gene is left open where the match is weak. Only some rows state a clone size, as once, few, many or a class for expanded clones.

TRBJ2-5,TRBV5-1,.,.,TGCGCCAGCAGCTTGGTCAGGGAAGGAGAGACCCAGTACTTC,CASSLVREGETQYF
TRBJ2-7,TRBV11-2,TRBD1,few,TGTGCCAGCAGCGAGAGACAGGGTTTCTCCTACGAGCAGTACTTC,CASSERQGFSYEQYF
TRBJ2-1,TRBV4-3,.,many,TGCGCCAGCAGCCAAGGGTCTAGCCGAAACAATGAGCAGTTCTTC,CASSQGSSRNNEQFF
TRBJ2-1,TRBV11-2,TRBD2,.,TGTGCCAGCAGCTTACAGACTAGCGGGCACAATGAGCAGTTCTTC,CASSLQTSGHNEQFF
TRBJ2-7,TRBV9,TRBD1,many,TGTGCCAGCAGCTTAGATGAAGGACAGGGGGCCTACGAGCAGTACTTC,CASSLDEGQGAYEQYF
TRBJ2-1,TRBV5-1,TRBD2,.,TGCGCCAGCAGCTTACTAGCGGGTGGGACCTACAATGAGCAGTTCTTC,CASSLLAGGTYNEQFF
TRBJ1-2,TRBV7-6,.,few,TGTGCCAGCAGCTTAGCAGCTAACTATGGCTACACCTTC,CASSLAANYGYTF
TRBJ1-2,TRBV7-9,.,many,TGTGCCAGCAGCGCCAGGCAGGACAGCCAGTATGGCTACACCTTC,CASSARQDSQYGYTF
TRBJ2-1,TRBV5-1,.,many,TGCGCCAGCAGCCCCCCAGAGCGGGCTAGCTCCTACAATGAGCAGTTCTTC,CASSPPERASSYNEQFF
TRBJ2-3,TRBV5-1,.,.,TGCGCCAGCAGCTTGACAGGGAACGCAGATACGCAGTATTTT,CASSLTGNADTQYF
TRBJ2-7,TRBV5-1,TRBD1,few,TGCGCCAGCACCGGGACAGGGGTGAACGAGCAGTACTTC,CASTGTGVNEQYF
TRBJ2-3,TRBV7-2,.,few,TGTGCCAGCAGCCCAGAAATTAGCACAGATACGCAGTATTTT,CASSPEISTDTQYF
TRBJ1-5,TRBV10-3,TRBD1,few,TGTGCCATCAGTCGACAGGGGAGCAATCAGCCCCAGCATTTT,CAISRQGSNQPQHF
TRBJ2-1,TRBV29-1,.,few,TGCAGCGTTAGGCGCCCCGGACCCTACAATGAGCAGTTCTTC,CSVRRPGPYNEQFF
TRBJ2-5,TRBV20-1,TRBD2,.,TGCAGTGCTAGTCGGGGGGGCACTAAAGAGACCCAGTACTTC,CSASRGGTKETQYF
TRBJ2-7,TRBV4-1,.,few,TGCGCCAGCAGCCAAGAAACAGGACCTTACGAGCAGTACTTC,CASSQETGPYEQYF
TRBJ2-1,TRBV13,TRBD1,.,TGTGCCAGCAGCCTCCGGACAGGGGTTAGTGGCAACAATGAGCAGTTCTTC,CASSLRTGVSGNNEQFF
TRBJ2-5,TRBV3-1,TRBD2,many,TGTGCCAGCAGCCAATGGACTAGCGGGTACCAAGAGACCCAGTACTTC,CASSQWTSGYQETQYF
TRBJ2-1,TRBV4-2,TRBD2,few,TGTGCCAGCAGCCTAGGGGAGAGGGGGGGACTAGCGGGAGTTTTGTCCTACAATGAGCAGTTCTTC,CASSLGERGGLAGVLSYNEQFF
TRBJ2-3,TRBV5-5,.,.,TGTGCCATGAGCTTTGGGGGGGATACGCAGTATTTT,CAMSFGGDTQYF
TRBJ2-1,TRBV29-1,TRBD1,few,TGCAGCGTTGAAGATTCAAGGGGGCTCTACAATGAGCAGTTCTTC,CSVEDSRGLYNEQFF
TRBJ2-7,TRBV9,.,few,TGTGCCAGCAGCGAGGGTAGGACAGTCTACGAGCAGTACTTC,CASSEGRTVYEQYF
TRBJ2-3,TRBV5-4,TRBD2,many,TGTGCCAGCAGCTTGGACAGCGGGAGGCCTACTAGCACAGATACGCAGTATTTT,CASSLDSGRPTSTDTQYF
TRBJ2-1,TRBV7-2,TRBD2,many,TGTGCCAGCAGCTTAGCGGACCGACTAGCGGATGGGGATGAGCAGTTCTTC,CASSLADRLADGDEQFF
TRBJ2-7,TRBV29-1,TRBD1,.,TGCAGCGTTCAGTCAGGGGGAAGCTGCGAGCAGTACTTC,CSVQSGGSCEQYF